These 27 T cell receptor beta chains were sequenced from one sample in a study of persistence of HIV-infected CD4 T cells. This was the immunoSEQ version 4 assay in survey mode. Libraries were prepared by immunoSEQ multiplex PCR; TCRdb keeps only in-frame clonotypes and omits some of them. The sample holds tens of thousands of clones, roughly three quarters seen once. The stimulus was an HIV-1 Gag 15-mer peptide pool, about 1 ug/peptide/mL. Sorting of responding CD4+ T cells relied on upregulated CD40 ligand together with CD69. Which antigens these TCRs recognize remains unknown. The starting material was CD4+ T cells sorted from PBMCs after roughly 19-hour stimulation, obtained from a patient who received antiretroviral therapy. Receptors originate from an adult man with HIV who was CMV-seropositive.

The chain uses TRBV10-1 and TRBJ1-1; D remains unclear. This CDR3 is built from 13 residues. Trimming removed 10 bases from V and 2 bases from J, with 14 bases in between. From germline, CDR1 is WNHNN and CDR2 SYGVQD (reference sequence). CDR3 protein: CATRKNPNTEAFF. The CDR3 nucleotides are TGCGCCACCAGGAAAAATCCAAACACTGAAGCTTTCTTT.

The CDR3 DNA sequence: TGTGCCAGCAGCTTAGATTTGGGGGGCACTGAAGCTTTCTTT. It is translated as CASSLDLGGTEAFF. V and J are TRBV7-8 and TRBJ1-1; D possibly corresponds to TRBD1 (5 bases). Germline V lookup: CDR1 SGHVS, CDR2 FQNEAQ. With 1 base removed from V and 4 bases from J, the gap between germline ends came to 10 bases. This CDR3 comprises 14 residues.

CDR3 bases: TGCAGTGCTAGTCCAGGATTTCTTAACTATGGCTACACCTTC. Translation gives CSASPGFLNYGYTF. The genes are TRBV20-1 and TRBJ1-2; no definite D call. Trimming took 3 bases from V and 1 from J, leaving 12 bases between them. The CDR3 is 14 residues long. Germline CDR1 is DFQATT and CDR2 is SNEGSKA (reference sequence).

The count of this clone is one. The CDR3 DNA reads TGCGCCAGCAGCTTGCAAAAAGTCGGGGAGCTGTTTTTT. This gives the protein CASSLQKVGELFF. The chain recombines TRBV5-1 with TRBJ2-2, with D hard to call. The CDR3 consists of 13 residues. V was cut by 1 base and J by 7 bases, with 8 bases left in between. Germline V gene data show CDR1 as SGHRS and CDR2 as YFSETQ.

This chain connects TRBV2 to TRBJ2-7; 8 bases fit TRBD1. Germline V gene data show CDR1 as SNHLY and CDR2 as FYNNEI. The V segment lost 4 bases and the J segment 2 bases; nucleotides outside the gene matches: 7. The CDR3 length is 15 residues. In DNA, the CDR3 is TGTGCCAGCAGTGCCTGGACAGGGCCCACCTACGAGCAGTACTTC. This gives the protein CASSAWTGPTYEQYF.

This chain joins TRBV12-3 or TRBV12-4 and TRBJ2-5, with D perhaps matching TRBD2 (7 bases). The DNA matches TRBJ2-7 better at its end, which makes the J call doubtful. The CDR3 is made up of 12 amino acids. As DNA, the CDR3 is TGTGCCAGCAGAGGGGGGGCCTACGAGCAGTACTTC. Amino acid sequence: CASRGGAYEQYF.

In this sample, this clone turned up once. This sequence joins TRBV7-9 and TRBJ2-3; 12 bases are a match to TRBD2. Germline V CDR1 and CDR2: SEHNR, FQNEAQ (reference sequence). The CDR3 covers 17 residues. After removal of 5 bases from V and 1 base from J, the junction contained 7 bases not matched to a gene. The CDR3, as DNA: TGTGCCAGCAGCCCTACTAGCGGGGGGCGGGGCACAGATACGCAGTATTTT. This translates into CASSPTSGGRGTDTQYF.

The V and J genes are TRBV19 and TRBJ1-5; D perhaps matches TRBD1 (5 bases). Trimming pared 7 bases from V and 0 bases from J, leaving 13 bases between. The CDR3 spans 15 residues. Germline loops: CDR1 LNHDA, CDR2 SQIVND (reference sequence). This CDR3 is CASKGPEYSNQPQHF. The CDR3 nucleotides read TGTGCCAGTAAGGGGCCAGAATATAGCAATCAGCCCCAGCATTTT. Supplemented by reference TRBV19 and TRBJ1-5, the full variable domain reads DGGITQSPKYLFRKEGQNVTLSCEQNLNHDAMYWYRQDPGQGLRLIYYSQIVNDFQKGDIAEGYSVSREKKESFPLTVTSAQKNPTAFYLCASKGPEYSNQPQHFGDGTRLSIL.

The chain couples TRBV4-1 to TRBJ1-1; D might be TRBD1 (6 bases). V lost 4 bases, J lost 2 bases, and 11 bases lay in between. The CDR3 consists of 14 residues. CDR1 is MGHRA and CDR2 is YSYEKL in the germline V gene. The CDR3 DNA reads TGCGCCAGCAGCCGAGGACAGAGAAACACTGAAGCTTTCTTT. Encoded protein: CASSRGQRNTEAFF.

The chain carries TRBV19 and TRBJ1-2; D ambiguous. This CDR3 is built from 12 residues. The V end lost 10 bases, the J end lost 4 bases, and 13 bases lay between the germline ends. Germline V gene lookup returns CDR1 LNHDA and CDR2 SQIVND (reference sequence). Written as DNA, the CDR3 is TGTGCCACCATGACGGCCGCCTATGGCTACACCTTC. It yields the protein CATMTAAYGYTF.

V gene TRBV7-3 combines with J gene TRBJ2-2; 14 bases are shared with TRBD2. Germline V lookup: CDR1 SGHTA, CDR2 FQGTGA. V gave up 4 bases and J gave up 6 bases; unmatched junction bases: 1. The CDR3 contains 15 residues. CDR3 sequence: CASSSGLAGAGELFF. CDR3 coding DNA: TGTGCCAGCAGCTCGGGACTAGCGGGGGCCGGGGAGCTGTTTTTT.

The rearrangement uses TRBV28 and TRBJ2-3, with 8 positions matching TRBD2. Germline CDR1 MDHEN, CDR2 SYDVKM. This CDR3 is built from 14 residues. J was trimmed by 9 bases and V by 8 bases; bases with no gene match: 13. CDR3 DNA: TGTGCCAGCGGAAAGCGGGGGCCCGGGCGGACGCAGTATTTT. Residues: CASGKRGPGRTQYF. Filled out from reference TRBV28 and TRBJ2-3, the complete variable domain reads DVKVTQSSRYLVKRTGEKVFLECVQDMDHENMFWYRQDPGLGLRLIYFSYDVKMKEKGDIPEGYSVSREKKERFSLILESASTNQTSMYLCASGKRGPGRTQYFGPGTRLTVL.

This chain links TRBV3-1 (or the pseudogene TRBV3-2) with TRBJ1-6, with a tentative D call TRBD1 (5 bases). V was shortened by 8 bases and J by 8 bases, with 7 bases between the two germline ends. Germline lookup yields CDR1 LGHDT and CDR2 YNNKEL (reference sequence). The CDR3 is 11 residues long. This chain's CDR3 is CASGGDSPLHF. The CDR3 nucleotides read TGTGCCAGCGGAGGGGATTCACCCCTCCACTTT.

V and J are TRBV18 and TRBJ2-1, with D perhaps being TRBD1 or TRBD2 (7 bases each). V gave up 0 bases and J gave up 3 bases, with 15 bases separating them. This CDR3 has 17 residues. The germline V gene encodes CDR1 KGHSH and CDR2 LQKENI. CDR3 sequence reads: CASSPPRQGGFYNEQFF. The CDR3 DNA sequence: TGTGCCAGCTCACCACCTCGTCAGGGGGGGTTCTACAATGAGCAGTTCTTC.

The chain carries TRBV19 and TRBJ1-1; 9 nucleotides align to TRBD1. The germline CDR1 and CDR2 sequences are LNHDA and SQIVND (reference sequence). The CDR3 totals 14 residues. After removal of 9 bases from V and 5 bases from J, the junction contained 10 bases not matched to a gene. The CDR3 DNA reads TGTGCCAGCAAACAGGGGGCAGTGGGGACTGAAGCTTTCTTT. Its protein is CASKQGAVGTEAFF.

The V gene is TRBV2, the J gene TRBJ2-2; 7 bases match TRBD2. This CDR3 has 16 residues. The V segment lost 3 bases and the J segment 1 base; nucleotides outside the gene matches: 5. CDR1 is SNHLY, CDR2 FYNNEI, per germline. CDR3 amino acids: CASSDWTRRNTGELFF. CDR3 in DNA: TGTGCCAGCAGTGATTGGACTAGGCGGAACACCGGGGAGCTGTTTTTT.

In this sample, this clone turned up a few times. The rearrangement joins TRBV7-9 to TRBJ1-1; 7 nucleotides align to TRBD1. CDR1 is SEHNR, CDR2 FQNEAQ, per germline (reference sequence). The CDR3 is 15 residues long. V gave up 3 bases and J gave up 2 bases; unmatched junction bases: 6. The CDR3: CASSLRNRGNTEAFF. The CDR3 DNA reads TGTGCCAGCAGCTTGAGGAACAGGGGAAACACTGAAGCTTTCTTT.

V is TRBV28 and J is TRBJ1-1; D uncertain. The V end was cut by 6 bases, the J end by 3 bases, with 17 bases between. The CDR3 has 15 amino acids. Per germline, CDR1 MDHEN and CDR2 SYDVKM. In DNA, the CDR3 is TGTGCCAGCAGGCCGGAGGTAGGAGCGCACACTGAAGCTTTCTTT. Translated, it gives CASRPEVGAHTEAFF.

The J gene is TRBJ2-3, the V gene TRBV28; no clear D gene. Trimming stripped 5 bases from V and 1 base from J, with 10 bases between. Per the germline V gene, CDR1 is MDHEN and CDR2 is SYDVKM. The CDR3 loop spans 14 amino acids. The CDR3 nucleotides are TGTGCCAGCAGTCCTTTATCCCGCACAGATACGCAGTATTTT. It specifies CASSPLSRTDTQYF.

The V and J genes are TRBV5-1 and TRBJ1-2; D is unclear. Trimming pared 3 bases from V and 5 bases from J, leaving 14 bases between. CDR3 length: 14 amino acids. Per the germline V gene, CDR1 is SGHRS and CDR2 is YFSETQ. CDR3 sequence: CASSSLEGAYGYTF. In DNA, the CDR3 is TGCGCCAGCAGCTCCCTGGAGGGAGCTTATGGCTACACCTTC.

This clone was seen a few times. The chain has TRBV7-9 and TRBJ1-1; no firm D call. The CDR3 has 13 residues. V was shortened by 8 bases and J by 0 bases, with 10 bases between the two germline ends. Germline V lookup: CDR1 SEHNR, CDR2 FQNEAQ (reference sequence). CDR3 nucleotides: TGTGCCAGCCACCTCTCCATGAACACTGAAGCTTTCTTT. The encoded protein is CASHLSMNTEAFF.

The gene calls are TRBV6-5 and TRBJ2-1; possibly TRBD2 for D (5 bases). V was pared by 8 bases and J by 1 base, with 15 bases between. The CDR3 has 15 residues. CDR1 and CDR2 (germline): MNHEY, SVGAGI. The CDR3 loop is CASSLTRDSYNEQFF. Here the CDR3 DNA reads TGTGCCAGCTCCTTGACGAGGGATTCCTACAATGAGCAGTTCTTC.

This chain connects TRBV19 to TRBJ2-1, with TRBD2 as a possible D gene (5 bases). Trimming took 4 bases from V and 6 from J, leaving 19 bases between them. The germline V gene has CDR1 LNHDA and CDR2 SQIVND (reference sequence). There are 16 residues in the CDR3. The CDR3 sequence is CASSTRVPPAGNEQFF. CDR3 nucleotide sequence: TGTGCCAGTAGTACTCGTGTTCCTCCGGCGGGCAATGAGCAGTTCTTC.

The CDR3 loop reads CASSNYGGYEQYF. The CDR3 nucleotides read TGTGCCAGCAGTAATTATGGCGGTTACGAGCAGTACTTC. The chain has TRBV6-6 and TRBJ2-7; D not resolved. The germline CDR1 and CDR2 sequences are MNHNY and SVGAGI (reference sequence). The CDR3 has 13 amino acids. V was pared by 5 bases and J by 4 bases, with 12 bases between.

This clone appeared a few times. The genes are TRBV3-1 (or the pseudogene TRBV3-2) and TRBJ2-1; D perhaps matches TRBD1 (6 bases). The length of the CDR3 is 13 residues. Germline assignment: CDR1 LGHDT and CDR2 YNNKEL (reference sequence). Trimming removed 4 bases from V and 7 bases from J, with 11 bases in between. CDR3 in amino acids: CASSLRGINEQFF. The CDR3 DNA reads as TGTGCCAGCAGCCTCAGGGGAATTAATGAGCAGTTCTTC.

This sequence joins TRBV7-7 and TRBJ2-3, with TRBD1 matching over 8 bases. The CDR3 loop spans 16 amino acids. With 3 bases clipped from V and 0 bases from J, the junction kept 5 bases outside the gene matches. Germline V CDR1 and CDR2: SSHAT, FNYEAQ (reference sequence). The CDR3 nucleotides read TGTGCCAGCAGCTTGGGCAGGGGGCAAAGCACAGATACGCAGTATTTT. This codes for CASSLGRGQSTDTQYF.

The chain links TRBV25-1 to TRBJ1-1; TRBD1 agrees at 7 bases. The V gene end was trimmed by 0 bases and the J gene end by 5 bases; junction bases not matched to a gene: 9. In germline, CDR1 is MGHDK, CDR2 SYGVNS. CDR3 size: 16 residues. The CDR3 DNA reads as TGTGCCAGCAGTGAATATGGACAGACCAGGGGGACTGAAGCTTTCTTT. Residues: CASSEYGQTRGTEAFF.